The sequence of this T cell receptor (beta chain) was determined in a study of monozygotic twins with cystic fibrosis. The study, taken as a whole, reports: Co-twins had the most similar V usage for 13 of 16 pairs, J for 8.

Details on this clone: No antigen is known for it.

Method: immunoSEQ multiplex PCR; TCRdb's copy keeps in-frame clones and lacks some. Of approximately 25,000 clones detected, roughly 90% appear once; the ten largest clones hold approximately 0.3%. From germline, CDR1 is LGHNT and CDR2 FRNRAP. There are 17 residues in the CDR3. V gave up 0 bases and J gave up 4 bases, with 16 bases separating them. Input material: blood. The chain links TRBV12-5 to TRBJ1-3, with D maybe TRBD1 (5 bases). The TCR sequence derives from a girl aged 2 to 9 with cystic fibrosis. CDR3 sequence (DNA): TGTGCTAGTGGTTTGGTACAACGGGGCGGGTGGGGAAACACCATATATTTT. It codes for CASGLVQRGGWGNTIYF. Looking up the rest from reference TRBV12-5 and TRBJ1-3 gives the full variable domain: DARVTQTPRHKVTEMGQEVTMRCQPILGHNTVFWYRQTMMQGLELLAYFRNRAPLDDSGMPKDRFSAEMPDATLATLKIQPSEPRDSAVYFCASGLVQRGGWGNTIYFGEGSWLTVV.